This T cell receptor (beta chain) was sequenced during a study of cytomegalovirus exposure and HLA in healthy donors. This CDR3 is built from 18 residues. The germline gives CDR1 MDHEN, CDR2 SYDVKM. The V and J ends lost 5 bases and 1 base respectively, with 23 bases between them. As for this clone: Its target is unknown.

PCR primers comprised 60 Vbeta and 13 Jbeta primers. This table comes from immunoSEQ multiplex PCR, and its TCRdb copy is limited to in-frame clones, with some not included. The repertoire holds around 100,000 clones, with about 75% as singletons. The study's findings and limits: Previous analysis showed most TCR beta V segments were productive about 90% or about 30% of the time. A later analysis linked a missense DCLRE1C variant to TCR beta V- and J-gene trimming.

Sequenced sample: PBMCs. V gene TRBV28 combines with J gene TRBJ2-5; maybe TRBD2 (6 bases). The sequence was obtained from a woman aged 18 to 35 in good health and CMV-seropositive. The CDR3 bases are TGTGCCAGCAGTATGTCGGTCAGGGAGGTCCCACTCCAAGAGACCCAGTACTTC. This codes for CASSMSVREVPLQETQYF.